This T cell receptor beta chain comes out of a study of T cell responses to AZD1222 COVID-19 vaccine. In germline, CDR1 is MGHDK, CDR2 SYGVNS. The CDR3 totals 15 residues. The V gene lost 6 bases and the J gene lost 1 base, with 15 bases spanning the gap. Clones were sequenced by immunoSEQ multiplex PCR, and TCRdb holds only the in-frame ones, with some missing. The data hold 95,000 to 150,000 clones, with over 75% observed a single time. Sample: peripheral blood, taken on day 0 of AZD1222 vaccination. The V and J genes are TRBV25-1 and TRBJ1-1, with D maybe TRBD1 (6 bases). This TCR came from an adult in good health. DNA of the CDR3: TGTGCCAGCAGCCCCCGGGGGCGCGGGAACACTGAAGCTTTCTTT. Translation: CASSPRGRGNTEAFF. Using reference TRBV25-1 and TRBJ1-1 for the parts outside the CDR3, the full variable domain is EADIYQTPRYLVIGTGKKITLECSQTMGHDKMYWYQQDPGMELHLIHYSYGVNSTEKGDLSSESTVSRIRTEHFPLTLESARPSHTSQYLCASSPRGRGNTEAFFGQGTRLTVV.